The text below deals with one TCR beta chain. Antigen: not known. Clones were read by immunoSEQ multiplex PCR, and TCRdb kept only the in-frame ones, dropping some. The sample contains about 160,000 clones, about nine tenths of which appear only once. The record originates from a study of cytomegalovirus exposure and HLA in healthy donors. The approximately 120-subject validation cohort, separate from the approximately 670-subject first cohort, included the donors. This CDR3 has 18 residues. V was cut by 1 base and J by 5 bases, with 21 bases left in between. The germline V gene encodes CDR1 SGHVS and CDR2 FQNEAQ. Whole-study results and caveats: Rarity characterized most TCR sequences, yet some public TCRs appeared in many donors.

The specimen was PBMCs. This receptor was obtained from a man in his late teens or twenties in good health and CMV-seropositive. The genes are TRBV7-8 and TRBJ1-5, with a weak D call TRBD1 (5 bases). The CDR3 region is CASSLVPLGGMSDQPQHF. The CDR3 DNA sequence: TGTGCCAGCAGCTTAGTACCCTTGGGGGGTATGAGTGATCAGCCCCAGCATTTT.